This T cell receptor beta chain was documented in a study of T cells in women clearing cervical HPV infection (dated by TCRdb to about 2018). Background for the entire study: The cases were about two dozen women with histologically confirmed HPV16-related CIN3 or worse, and 2 of those women had invasive cancers. For cases, the median interval between lesion detection and blood sampling was about 160 days, with an interquartile range of roughly 90 to 200 days. Blood from cases was collected at the visit where the lesion was first found, while blood from controls was collected once the infection could no longer be detected. Quality controls consisted of five blinded duplicates per group, for a total of approximately 60 samples made up of approximately 50 participants and about 10 replicates. The parent cohort enrolled around 10,000 women aged 18 or older in Guanacaste, Costa Rica, during about 1993 to 1994 and followed them for roughly seven years. Cases and controls were matched on age within five years and on year of sample collection. A median age of about 30 years was observed in cases versus 38 to 40 in controls, and no significant differences in baseline characteristics were found. The controls were some 23 women whose single incident HPV16 infection cleared within 12 months with no development of precancer or cancer. The exploratory proof-of-principle case-control study was nested within the Guanacaste HPV Natural History Study in Costa Rica and compared TCR repertoires across cervical HPV16 outcomes. Since only a few of the women had HLA typing available, the possibility that HLA type was acting as a confounder could not be ruled out.

V loses 3 bases, J loses 4 bases, and the germline ends lie 12 bases apart. CDR1 and CDR2 are read off the germline V gene as MNHNS and SASEGT. From the cysteine up to the phenylalanine, the CDR3 has a length of 14 residues. The DNA shown is the part of the CDR3 that was read: 33 bases, in frame from base 1. Every participant had a single incident cervical HPV16 infection, and prevalent HPV16 infections were excluded. Cervical HPV DNA was detected by MY09/MY11 PCR, and genotyping was performed by dot-blot hybridization. Roughly 14 mL of heparinized blood was centrifuged, after which the buffy coat was aliquoted, frozen at -30 degrees C, and then stored at -80 degrees C. QIAGEN kits were used to extract genomic DNA from the buffy coat specimens. The immunoSEQ assay used multiplex PCR to amplify TCR beta CDR3 regions from an average of roughly 1,200 ng of genomic DNA per sample. Primer bias was corrected in the assay by using a complete synthetic TCR repertoire to establish an amplification baseline. The amplicons were sequenced using the Illumina platform. On the study's bioinformatics: Sequences were error-corrected by clustering with frequency ratios and a modified nearest-neighbor algorithm, then analyzed in the immunoSEQ Analyzer with IMGT gene definitions. TCR richness and evenness were averaged over 20 rarefaction repeats at each rarefaction depth, excluding samples with fewer sequences than the depth. V, D and J gene relative abundances were compared between groups with Wilcoxon rank sum tests, applying FDR correction. Blinded duplicates gave an intraclass correlation of 95.6% for TCR richness and an average of about 76% across about 65 gene segments. TCRdb stores this immuneACCESS table with in-frame sequences only. Part of the clones is absent; in the studies checked, under half of the shortfall reflects unresolved V genes, and no reason is known for the rest. V and J calls and clone size follow that table, whereas D and trimming were derived from the DNA. The table of this sample itemizes about 46,000 clones. The ten biggest clones cover 35% of the sample.

Results the study describes overall, beyond this receptor: Because the number of T cells in each sample was unknown, differences in richness could reflect differing T-cell content rather than repertoire biology. The cross-sectional design could not show whether associations preceded infection or resulted from it; effector/memory subsets and HPV-specific T cells were not isolated. Significantly higher TCR repertoire richness was observed in CIN3+ cases than in controls across sequencing depths, whereas no difference in evenness was found. By combining richness with V gene abundances, random forest classifiers separated cases from controls with an estimated AUC of less than 0.85. Cases had lower TRBV6-7 relative abundance than controls (0.11% versus 0.16%; Bonferroni P = 0.0008).

Comments on this clone: Its antigen is unknown. The DNA ends 3 residues before the CDR3 does, and the rest of the CDR3 is filled in from the germline J gene.

Source material: blood buffy coat. Recombination connected TRBV6-1 to TRBJ1-2, and possibly TRBD1, on 6 matching bases. The receptor comes from a woman aged 18-70 years with a cervical HPV16 infection that either progressed to CIN3+ or cleared (not recorded which). The part of the CDR3 DNA that was read is TGTGCCAGCAGTGACCAAACAGGGCTCTATGGC. It encodes CASSDQTGLYG. The CDR3, in full, reads CASSDQTGLYGYTF.